The rows below give T cell receptor beta chains drawn from one sample of a study of T cells in Graves' hyperthyroidism and ophthalmopathy. TCRdb ran MiXCR on the multiplex PCR reads and lists one entry per CDR3 protein. Of a few hundred thousand distinct CDR3 sequences detected, roughly 15% appear once; the ten largest clones hold around 3.3%. Sequencing was carried out using blood. The origin of the receptors is a woman aged 40 to 55 with Graves' ophthalmopathy. CDR3s include the opening cysteine and the closing phenylalanine or tryptophan. The order of the fields is V gene, D gene, clone size, J gene, CDR3 protein, CDR3 DNA. A D gene is named only where the DNA matches it firmly. Size tells how often a clone was seen (once, few, many) or the class of an expanded clone, and some rows leave it out.

V gene: TRBV11-2; D gene: NA; clone size: many; J gene: TRBJ2-5; CDR3 protein: CASGRGDGSETQYF; CDR3 DNA: TGTGCCAGCGGGAGAGGGGATGGGTCAGAGACCCAGTACTTC
V gene: TRBV12-3/TRBV12-4; D gene: NA; clone size: NA; J gene: TRBJ2-1; CDR3 protein: CANSLDGGGSNEQFF; CDR3 DNA: TGTGCCAACAGTTTGGACGGAGGGGGGTCCAATGAGCAGTTCTTC
V gene: TRBV9; D gene: NA; clone size: NA; J gene: TRBJ1-4; CDR3 protein: CASSVGAATNEKLFF; CDR3 DNA: TGTGCCAGCAGCGTAGGCGCAGCAACTAATGAAAAACTGTTTTTT
V gene: TRBV11-2; D gene: NA; clone size: many; J gene: TRBJ2-5; CDR3 protein: CASSLVGQVETQYF; CDR3 DNA: TGTGCCAGCAGCTTAGTAGGTCAGGTGGAGACCCAGTACTTC
V gene: TRBV7-8; D gene: NA; clone size: NA; J gene: TRBJ1-1; CDR3 protein: CASSILGSNTEASF; CDR3 DNA: TGTGCCAGCAGCATATTAGGGTCCAACACTGAAGCTTCCTTT
V gene: TRBV18; D gene: TRBD1; clone size: many; J gene: TRBJ1-4; CDR3 protein: CASSGQGTTNEKLFF; CDR3 DNA: TGTGCCAGCTCAGGACAGGGGACGACTAATGAAAAACTGTTTTTT
V gene: TRBV11-2; D gene: TRBD2; clone size: many; J gene: TRBJ2-1; CDR3 protein: CASSLAREGGNEQFF; CDR3 DNA: TGTGCCAGCAGCTTAGCCCGGGAGGGTGGGAATGAGCAGTTCTTC
V gene: TRBV19; D gene: TRBD2; clone size: few; J gene: TRBJ2-2; CDR3 protein: CASSIGLAENTGELFF; CDR3 DNA: TGTGCCAGTAGTATAGGACTAGCGGAGAACACCGGGGAGCTGTTTTTT
V gene: TRBV7-2; D gene: TRBD2; clone size: many; J gene: TRBJ2-5; CDR3 protein: CASSRDYEGAQYF; CDR3 DNA: TGTGCCAGCAGCCGGGACTATGAGGGAGCCCAGTACTTC
V gene: TRBV28; D gene: NA; clone size: NA; J gene: TRBJ2-6; CDR3 protein: CASRGGGNSGAKVLTF; CDR3 DNA: TGTGCCAGCAGGGGAGGGGGGAACTCTGGGGCCAAAGTCCTGACTTTC
V gene: TRBV18; D gene: TRBD1; clone size: many; J gene: TRBJ1-2; CDR3 protein: CASSPAGGVGYTF; CDR3 DNA: TGTGCCAGCTCACCAGCAGGGGGAGTCGGCTACACCTTC
V gene: TRBV6-2/TRBV6-3; D gene: NA; clone size: many; J gene: TRBJ2-5; CDR3 protein: CASSQLDSDQETQYF; CDR3 DNA: TGTGCCAGCAGCCAGCTGGACAGCGACCAAGAGACCCAGTACTTC
V gene: TRBV5-8; D gene: TRBD2; clone size: many; J gene: TRBJ2-7; CDR3 protein: CASSHTSGRPGEQYF; CDR3 DNA: TGTGCCAGCAGCCACACTAGCGGGAGACCTGGGGAGCAGTACTTC
V gene: TRBV4-1; D gene: TRBD2; clone size: NA; J gene: TRBJ2-3; CDR3 protein: CASSQASGSTVDTQYF; CDR3 DNA: TGCGCCAGCAGCCAAGCTAGCGGGAGTACAGTAGATACGCAGTATTTT
V gene: TRBV3-1; D gene: NA; clone size: few; J gene: TRBJ1-6; CDR3 protein: CASSHGSSYNSPLHF; CDR3 DNA: TGTGCCAGCAGCCATGGGAGCTCCTATAATTCACCCCTCCACTTT
V gene: TRBV12-3/TRBV12-4; D gene: NA; clone size: NA; J gene: TRBJ2-4; CDR3 protein: CASSLAEVIGSKAKNIQYF; CDR3 DNA: TGTGCCAGCAGTTTAGCCGAGGTCATAGGGAGTAAGGCCAAAAACATTCAGTACTTC
V gene: TRBV7-3; D gene: NA; clone size: few; J gene: TRBJ2-2; CDR3 protein: CASSLNPRVNTGELFF; CDR3 DNA: TGTGCCAGCAGCTTAAATCCCAGGGTGAACACCGGGGAGCTGTTTTTT
V gene: TRBV12-3/TRBV12-4; D gene: NA; clone size: many; J gene: TRBJ2-7; CDR3 protein: CASSPPGYGYEQYF; CDR3 DNA: TGTGCCAGCAGTCCCCCGGGGTACGGTTACGAGCAGTACTTC
V gene: TRBV19; D gene: TRBD1; clone size: few; J gene: TRBJ1-1; CDR3 protein: CASNTAGTGWSMNTEAFF; CDR3 DNA: TGTGCCAGTAATACGGCCGGGACAGGGTGGTCCATGAACACTGAAGCTTTCTTT
V gene: TRBV10-3; D gene: TRBD2; clone size: many; J gene: TRBJ2-1; CDR3 protein: CATLLGGTNNEQFF; CDR3 DNA: TGTGCCACTCTCCTAGGAGGGACTAACAATGAGCAGTTCTTC
V gene: TRBV19; D gene: NA; clone size: few; J gene: TRBJ1-5; CDR3 protein: CASGHRNQPQHF; CDR3 DNA: TGTGCCAGCGGGCACCGCAATCAGCCCCAGCATTTT
V gene: TRBV5-1; D gene: TRBD1; clone size: NA; J gene: TRBJ2-5; CDR3 protein: CASSWTGTQETQYF; CDR3 DNA: TGCGCCAGCAGCTGGACAGGGACCCAAGAGACCCAGTACTTC
V gene: TRBV12-3/TRBV12-4; D gene: TRBD2; clone size: few; J gene: TRBJ2-3; CDR3 protein: CASSFFGSGGAETDTQYF; CDR3 DNA: TGTGCCAGCAGTTTTTTCGGTAGCGGGGGGGCCGAGACAGATACGCAGTATTTT
V gene: TRBV28; D gene: NA; clone size: many; J gene: TRBJ2-7; CDR3 protein: CASSSIGGGPYEQYF; CDR3 DNA: TGTGCCAGCAGTTCCATTGGAGGGGGCCCCTACGAGCAGTACTTC
V gene: TRBV10-3; D gene: NA; clone size: many; J gene: TRBJ2-7; CDR3 protein: CAISGVDRTYEQYF; CDR3 DNA: TGTGCCATCAGTGGTGTCGACAGGACCTACGAGCAGTACTTC
V gene: TRBV19; D gene: TRBD1; clone size: NA; J gene: TRBJ1-1; CDR3 protein: CASSIWDRRGTEAFF; CDR3 DNA: TGTGCCAGTAGTATTTGGGACAGGCGGGGCACTGAAGCTTTCTTT
V gene: TRBV14; D gene: NA; clone size: NA; J gene: TRBJ1-1; CDR3 protein: CAGSQRQAASTEAFF; CDR3 DNA: TGTGCCGGCAGCCAACGACAGGCCGCGAGCACTGAAGCTTTCTTT
V gene: TRBV5-1; D gene: NA; clone size: many; J gene: TRBJ1-1; CDR3 protein: CASSPTNLGLNTEAFF; CDR3 DNA: TGCGCCAGCAGCCCTACAAATTTGGGGCTGAACACTGAAGCTTTCTTT
V gene: TRBV28; D gene: TRBD1; clone size: many; J gene: TRBJ2-7; CDR3 protein: CASSSLGQGGYEQYF; CDR3 DNA: TGTGCCAGCAGTTCGCTCGGACAGGGGGGCTACGAGCAGTACTTC
V gene: TRBV5-1; D gene: NA; clone size: NA; J gene: TRBJ1-1; CDR3 protein: CASSLYGSNTEAFF; CDR3 DNA: TGCGCCAGCAGCTTATACGGTTCGAACACTGAAGCTTTCTTT
V gene: TRBV2; D gene: TRBD1; clone size: many; J gene: TRBJ1-3; CDR3 protein: CASTPDRGGNTIYF; CDR3 DNA: TGTGCCAGCACCCCGGACAGGGGGGGAAACACCATATATTTT
V gene: TRBV3-1; D gene: TRBD2; clone size: many; J gene: TRBJ2-2; CDR3 protein: CASSPGLAGITGELFF; CDR3 DNA: TGTGCCAGCAGCCCGGGACTAGCGGGAATCACCGGGGAGCTGTTTTTT
V gene: TRBV5-1; D gene: TRBD2; clone size: many; J gene: TRBJ2-7; CDR3 protein: CASSLVGLAGGEQYF; CDR3 DNA: TGCGCCAGCAGCTTGGTAGGACTAGCGGGAGGCGAGCAGTACTTC
V gene: TRBV20-1; D gene: NA; clone size: many; J gene: TRBJ2-7; CDR3 protein: CSARDRGSEGYEQYF; CDR3 DNA: TGCAGTGCTAGAGATCGAGGTAGCGAAGGGTACGAGCAGTACTTC
V gene: TRBV27; D gene: TRBD1; clone size: many; J gene: TRBJ1-2; CDR3 protein: CASAGTGGVGYGYTF; CDR3 DNA: TGTGCCAGCGCCGGGACAGGGGGCGTCGGCTATGGCTACACCTTC
V gene: TRBV29-1; D gene: NA; clone size: few; J gene: TRBJ2-6; CDR3 protein: CSVEDPLWAGANVLTF; CDR3 DNA: TGCAGCGTTGAAGACCCCCTGTGGGCAGGGGCCAACGTCCTGACTTTC
V gene: TRBV28; D gene: NA; clone size: few; J gene: TRBJ2-7; CDR3 protein: CASSRRRQTYSSYEQYF; CDR3 DNA: TGTGCCAGCAGTCGGAGAAGGCAGACTTATAGCTCCTACGAGCAGTACTTC
V gene: TRBV28; D gene: NA; clone size: many; J gene: TRBJ2-7; CDR3 protein: CASSWGLSNYEQYF; CDR3 DNA: TGTGCCAGCAGTTGGGGGCTATCTAACTACGAGCAGTACTTC
V gene: TRBV20-1; D gene: NA; clone size: many; J gene: TRBJ2-5; CDR3 protein: CSARGLTLAGKWQETQYF; CDR3 DNA: TGCAGTGCTAGAGGCCTTACCCTGGCGGGAAAATGGCAAGAGACCCAGTACTTC
V gene: TRBV19; D gene: NA; clone size: NA; J gene: TRBJ1-3; CDR3 protein: CASSLTGRNSGNTIYF; CDR3 DNA: TGTGCCAGTAGCCTAACAGGACGGAATTCTGGAAACACCATATATTTT